This TCR beta chain was profiled in a study of graft-versus-host responses after intestinal transplantation. About the study: Recipients obtained multivisceral, liver-intestinal, or isolated intestinal transplants. Anti-thymocyte globulin induction, then tacrolimus and steroids for two to four years, went to all recipients. Study results and caveats: Circulating GvH clones peaking coincided with falling HvG clones soon after transplant. Analysis identified GvH clones in recipient marrow, with some appearing first in ileum or blood.

With V trimmed by 2 bases and J by 9 bases, 4 bases remained unmatched. Germline lookup yields CDR1 LGHNA and CDR2 YNFKEQ. This CDR3 has 14 residues. Comments on this clone: Antigen unknown.

TCRdb's table, derived via immunoSEQ multiplex PCR, lists solely in-frame clones and lacks some. Of some 35,000 clones in the sample, less than 95% were seen once. The sequencing used unstimulated CD4+ T cells sorted from spleen or lymph node cells, collected before transplant. V usage is TRBV4-2 and J usage is TRBJ1-6, with 7 bases identical to TRBD1. The source is a human donor who was the organ donor for an intestinal transplant. This chain's CDR3 is CASSQPPGGSPLHF. The CDR3 region has the DNA TGTGCCAGCAGCCAACCCCCAGGGGGTTCACCCCTCCACTTT.